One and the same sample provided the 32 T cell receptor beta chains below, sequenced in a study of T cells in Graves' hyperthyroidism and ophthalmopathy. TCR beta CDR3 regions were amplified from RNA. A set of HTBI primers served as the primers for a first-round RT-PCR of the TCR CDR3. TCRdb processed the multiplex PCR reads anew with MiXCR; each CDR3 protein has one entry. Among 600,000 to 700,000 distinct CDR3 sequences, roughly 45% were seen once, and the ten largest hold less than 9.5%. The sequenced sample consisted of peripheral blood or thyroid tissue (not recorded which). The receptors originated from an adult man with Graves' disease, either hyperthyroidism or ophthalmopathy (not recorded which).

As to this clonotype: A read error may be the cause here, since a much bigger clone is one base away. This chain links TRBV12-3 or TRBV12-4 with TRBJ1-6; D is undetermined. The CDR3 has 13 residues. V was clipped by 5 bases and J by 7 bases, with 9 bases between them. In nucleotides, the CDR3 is TGTGCCAGCAGTGGCGCGTTCAATTCACCCCTCCACTTT. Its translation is CASSGAFNSPLHF.

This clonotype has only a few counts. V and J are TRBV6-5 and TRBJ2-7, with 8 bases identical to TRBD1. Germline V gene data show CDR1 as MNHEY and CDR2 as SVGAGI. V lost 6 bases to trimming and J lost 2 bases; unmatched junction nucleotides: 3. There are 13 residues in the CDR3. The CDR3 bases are TGTGCCAGCAGGAGACAGGGGCCCTACGAGCAGTACTTC. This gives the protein CASRRQGPYEQYF.

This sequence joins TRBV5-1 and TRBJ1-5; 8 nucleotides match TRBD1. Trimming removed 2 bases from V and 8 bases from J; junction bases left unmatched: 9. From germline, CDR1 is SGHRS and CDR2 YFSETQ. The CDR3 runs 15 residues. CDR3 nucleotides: TGCGCCAGCAGCTTCGGACAGGGCCCCGGGGAGCCCCAGCATTTT. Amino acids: CASSFGQGPGEPQHF.

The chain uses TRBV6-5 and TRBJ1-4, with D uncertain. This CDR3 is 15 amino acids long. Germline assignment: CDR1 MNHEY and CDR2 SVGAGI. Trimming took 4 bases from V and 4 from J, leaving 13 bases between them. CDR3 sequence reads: CASSLWGSGNEKLFF. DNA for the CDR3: TGTGCCAGCAGTTTATGGGGATCGGGTAATGAAAAACTGTTTTTT.

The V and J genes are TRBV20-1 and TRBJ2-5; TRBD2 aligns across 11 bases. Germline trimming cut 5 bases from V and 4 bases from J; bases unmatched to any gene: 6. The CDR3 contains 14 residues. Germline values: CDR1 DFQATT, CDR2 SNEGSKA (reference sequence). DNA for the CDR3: TGCAGTGCTCTGACTAGCGGGAAGGGAGAGACCCAGTACTTC. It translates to CSALTSGKGETQYF.

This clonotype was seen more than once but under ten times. CDR3 DNA: TGTGCCAGCAGGACCCGACAGGGGGCAGGCTACGAGCAGTACTTC. Its protein product is CASRTRQGAGYEQYF. The chain is built from TRBV6-5 and TRBJ2-7, with 10 positions matching TRBD1. With 6 bases clipped from V and 3 bases from J, the junction kept 8 bases outside the gene matches. The CDR3 extends over 15 amino acids. Germline lookup yields CDR1 MNHEY and CDR2 SVGAGI.

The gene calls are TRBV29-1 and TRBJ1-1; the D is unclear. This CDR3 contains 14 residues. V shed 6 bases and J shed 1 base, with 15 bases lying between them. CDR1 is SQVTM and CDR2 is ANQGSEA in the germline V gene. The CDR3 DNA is TGCAGCGTAACCCTCCGGGGTCGGAACACTGAAGCTTTCTTT. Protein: CSVTLRGRNTEAFF.

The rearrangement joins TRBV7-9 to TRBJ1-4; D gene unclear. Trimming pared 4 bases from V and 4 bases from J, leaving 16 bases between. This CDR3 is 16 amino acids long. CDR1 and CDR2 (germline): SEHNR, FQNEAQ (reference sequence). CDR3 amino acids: CASSSEGRADNEKLFF. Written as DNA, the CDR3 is TGTGCCAGCAGCTCCGAAGGTCGGGCAGATAATGAAAAACTGTTTTTT.

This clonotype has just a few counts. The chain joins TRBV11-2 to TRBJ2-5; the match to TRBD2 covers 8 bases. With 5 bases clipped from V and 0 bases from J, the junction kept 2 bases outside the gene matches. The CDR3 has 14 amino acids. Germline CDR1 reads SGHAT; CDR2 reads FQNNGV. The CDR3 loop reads CASSPTSDQETQYF. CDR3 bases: TGTGCCAGCAGCCCGACTAGCGACCAAGAGACCCAGTACTTC.

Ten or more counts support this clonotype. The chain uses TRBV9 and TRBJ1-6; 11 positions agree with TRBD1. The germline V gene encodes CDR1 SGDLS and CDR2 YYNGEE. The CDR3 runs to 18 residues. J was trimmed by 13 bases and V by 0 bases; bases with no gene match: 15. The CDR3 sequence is CASSVAIGGTGGMEPLHF. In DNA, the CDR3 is TGTGCCAGCAGCGTAGCCATTGGCGGGACAGGGGGTATGGAGCCCCTCCACTTT.

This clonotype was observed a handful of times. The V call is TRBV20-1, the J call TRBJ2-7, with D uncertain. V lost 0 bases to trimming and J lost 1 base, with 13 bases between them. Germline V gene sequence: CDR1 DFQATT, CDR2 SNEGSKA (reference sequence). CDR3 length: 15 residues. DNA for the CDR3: TGCAGTGCTAGAGATCATCTGCGGACGTCCTACGAGCAGTACTTC. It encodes CSARDHLRTSYEQYF.

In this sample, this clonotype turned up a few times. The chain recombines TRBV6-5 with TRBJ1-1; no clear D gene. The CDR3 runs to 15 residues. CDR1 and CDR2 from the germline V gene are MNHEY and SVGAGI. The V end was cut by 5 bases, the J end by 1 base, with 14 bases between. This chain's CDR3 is CASSPLLTANTEAFF. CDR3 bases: TGTGCCAGCAGTCCCCTTTTGACGGCGAACACTGAAGCTTTCTTT.

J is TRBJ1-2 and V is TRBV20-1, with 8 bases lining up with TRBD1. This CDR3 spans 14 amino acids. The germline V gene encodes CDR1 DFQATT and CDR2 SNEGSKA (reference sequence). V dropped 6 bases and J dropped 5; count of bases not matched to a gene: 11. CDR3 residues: CSAGRGQEIYGYTF. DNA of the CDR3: TGCAGTGCCGGGAGGGGACAGGAGATTTATGGCTACACCTTC.

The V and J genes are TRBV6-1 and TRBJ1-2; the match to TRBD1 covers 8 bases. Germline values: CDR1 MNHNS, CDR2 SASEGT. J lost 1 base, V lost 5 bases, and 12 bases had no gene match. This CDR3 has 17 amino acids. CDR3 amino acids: CASSPLLTGGSNYGYTF. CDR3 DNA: TGTGCCAGCAGTCCCTTGCTCACAGGGGGTAGTAACTATGGCTACACCTTC.

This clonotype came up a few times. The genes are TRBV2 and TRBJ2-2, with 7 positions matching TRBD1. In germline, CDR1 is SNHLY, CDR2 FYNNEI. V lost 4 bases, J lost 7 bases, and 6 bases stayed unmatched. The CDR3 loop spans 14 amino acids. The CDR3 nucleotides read TGTGCCAGCAGTGGACAGGGTTGGGACGGGGAGCTGTTTTTT. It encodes CASSGQGWDGELFF.

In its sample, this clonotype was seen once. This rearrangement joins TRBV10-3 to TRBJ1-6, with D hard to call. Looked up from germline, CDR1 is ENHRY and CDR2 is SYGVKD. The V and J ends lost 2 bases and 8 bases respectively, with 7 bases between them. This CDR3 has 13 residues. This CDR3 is CAISEVPDSPLHF. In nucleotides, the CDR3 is TGTGCCATCAGTGAGGTCCCGGATTCACCCCTCCACTTT.

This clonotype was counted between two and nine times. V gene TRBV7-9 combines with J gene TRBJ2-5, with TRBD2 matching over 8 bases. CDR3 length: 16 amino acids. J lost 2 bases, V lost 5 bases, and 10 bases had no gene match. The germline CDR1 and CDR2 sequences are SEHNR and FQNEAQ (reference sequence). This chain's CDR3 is CASSPDLLAVQETQYF. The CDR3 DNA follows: TGTGCCAGCAGCCCAGATCTACTAGCGGTACAAGAGACCCAGTACTTC.

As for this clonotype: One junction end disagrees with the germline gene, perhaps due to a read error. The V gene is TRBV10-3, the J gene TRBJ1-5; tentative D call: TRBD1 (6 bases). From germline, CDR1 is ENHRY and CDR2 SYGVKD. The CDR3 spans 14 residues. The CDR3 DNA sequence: TGTGCCAGCAGTGAAGCAGGGGACGTAGGGCCCCAGCATTTT. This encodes CASSEAGDVGPQHF.

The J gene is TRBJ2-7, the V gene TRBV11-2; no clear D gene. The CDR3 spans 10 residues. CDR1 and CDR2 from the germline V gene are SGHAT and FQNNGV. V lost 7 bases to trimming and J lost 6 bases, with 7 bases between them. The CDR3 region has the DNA TGTGCCAGCACCACCGGCGAGCAGTACTTC. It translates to CASTTGEQYF.

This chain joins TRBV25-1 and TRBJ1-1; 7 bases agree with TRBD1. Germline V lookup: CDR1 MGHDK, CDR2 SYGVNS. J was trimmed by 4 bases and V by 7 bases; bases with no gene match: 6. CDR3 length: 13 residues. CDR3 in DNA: TGTGCCAGCATCCCGGGACAGTTCACTGAAGCTTTCTTT. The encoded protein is CASIPGQFTEAFF.

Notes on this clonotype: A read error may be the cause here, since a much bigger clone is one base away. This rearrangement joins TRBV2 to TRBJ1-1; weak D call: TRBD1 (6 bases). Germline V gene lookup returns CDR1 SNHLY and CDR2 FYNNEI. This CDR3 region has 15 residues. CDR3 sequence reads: CASTGGYSMNTEASF. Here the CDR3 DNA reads TGTGCCAGCACGGGGGGCTACTCTATGAACACTGAAGCTTCCTTT.

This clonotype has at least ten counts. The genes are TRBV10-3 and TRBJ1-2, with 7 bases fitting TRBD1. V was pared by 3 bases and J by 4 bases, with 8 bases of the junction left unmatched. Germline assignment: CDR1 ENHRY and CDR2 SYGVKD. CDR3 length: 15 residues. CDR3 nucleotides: TGTGCCATCAGTGATGCTACAGGGGCGCGCTATGGCTACACCTTC. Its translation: CAISDATGARYGYTF.

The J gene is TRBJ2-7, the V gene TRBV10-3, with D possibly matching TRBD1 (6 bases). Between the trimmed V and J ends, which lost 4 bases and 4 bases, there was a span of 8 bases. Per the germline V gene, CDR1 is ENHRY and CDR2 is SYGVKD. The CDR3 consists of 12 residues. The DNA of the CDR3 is TGTGCCATCAGTGGGGACATATACGAGCAGTACTTC. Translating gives CAISGDIYEQYF.

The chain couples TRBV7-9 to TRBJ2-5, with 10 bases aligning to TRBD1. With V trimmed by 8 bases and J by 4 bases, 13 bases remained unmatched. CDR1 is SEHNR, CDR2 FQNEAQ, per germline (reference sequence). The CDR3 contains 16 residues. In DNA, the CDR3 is TGTGCCAGCTCACCGTCCGGGACAGGGGTCCCAGAGACCCAGTACTTC. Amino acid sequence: CASSPSGTGVPETQYF.

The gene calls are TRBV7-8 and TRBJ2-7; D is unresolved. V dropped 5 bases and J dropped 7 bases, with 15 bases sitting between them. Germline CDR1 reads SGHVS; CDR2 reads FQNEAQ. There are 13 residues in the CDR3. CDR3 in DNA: TGTGCCAGCAGCCTATCAACACAGAATGAGCAGTACTTC. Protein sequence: CASSLSTQNEQYF.

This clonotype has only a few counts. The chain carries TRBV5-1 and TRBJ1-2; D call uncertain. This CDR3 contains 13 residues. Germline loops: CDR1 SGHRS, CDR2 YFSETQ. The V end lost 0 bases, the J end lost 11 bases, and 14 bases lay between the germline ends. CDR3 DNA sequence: TGCGCCAGCAGCTTGGAACGGCAGACGGGTTACACCTTC. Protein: CASSLERQTGYTF.

CDR3 region: CASANPGQGADGYTF. The CDR3 DNA sequence: TGTGCCAGTGCCAATCCCGGACAGGGGGCTGATGGCTACACCTTC. The chain joins TRBV19 to TRBJ1-2; TRBD1 matches 11 bases. CDR1 and CDR2 (germline): LNHDA, SQIVND (reference sequence). The CDR3 sequence is 15 residues long. With V trimmed by 8 bases and J by 6 bases, 11 bases remained unmatched. Variable domain in full (rest from reference TRBV19 and TRBJ1-2): DGGITQSPKYLFRKEGQNVTLSCEQNLNHDAMYWYRQDPGQGLRLIYYSQIVNDFQKGDIAEGYSVSREKKESFPLTVTSAQKNPTAFYLCASANPGQGADGYTFGSGTRLTVV.

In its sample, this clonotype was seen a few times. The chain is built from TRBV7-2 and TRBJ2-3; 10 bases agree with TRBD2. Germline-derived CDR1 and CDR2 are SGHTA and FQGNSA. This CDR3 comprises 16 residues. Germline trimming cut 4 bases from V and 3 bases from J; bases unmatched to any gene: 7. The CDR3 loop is CASSYKAGGRTDTQYF. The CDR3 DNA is TGTGCCAGCAGCTATAAAGCGGGGGGGAGGACAGATACGCAGTATTTT.

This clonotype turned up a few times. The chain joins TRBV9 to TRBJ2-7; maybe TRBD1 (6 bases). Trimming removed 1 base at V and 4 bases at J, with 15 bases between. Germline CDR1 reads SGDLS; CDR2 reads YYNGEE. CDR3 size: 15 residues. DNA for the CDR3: TGTGCCAGCAGCGTAACGGACAGCCGGTCTTACGAGCAGTACTTC. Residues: CASSVTDSRSYEQYF.

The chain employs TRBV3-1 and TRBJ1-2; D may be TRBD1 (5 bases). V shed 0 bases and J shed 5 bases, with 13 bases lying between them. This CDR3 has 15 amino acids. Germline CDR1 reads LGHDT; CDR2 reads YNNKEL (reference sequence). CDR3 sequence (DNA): TGTGCCAGCAGCCAAGATGGGGGAGCGGGGTATGGCTACACCTTC. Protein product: CASSQDGGAGYGYTF.

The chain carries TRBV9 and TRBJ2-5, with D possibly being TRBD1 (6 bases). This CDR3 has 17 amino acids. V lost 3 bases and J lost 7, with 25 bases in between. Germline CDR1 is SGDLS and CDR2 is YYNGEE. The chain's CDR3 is CASSALGRQASYGTQYF. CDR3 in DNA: TGTGCCAGCAGCGCCTTGGGTAGACAGGCGAGTTATGGGACCCAGTACTTC.

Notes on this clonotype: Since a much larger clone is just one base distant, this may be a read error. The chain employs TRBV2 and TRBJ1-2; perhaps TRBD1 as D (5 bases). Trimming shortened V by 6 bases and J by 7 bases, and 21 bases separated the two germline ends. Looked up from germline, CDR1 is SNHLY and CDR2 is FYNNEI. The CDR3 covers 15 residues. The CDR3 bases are TGTGCCAGCAGCGTAGCCCCGGGGCCGACCTGTGGCTACACCTTC. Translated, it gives CASSVAPGPTCGYTF. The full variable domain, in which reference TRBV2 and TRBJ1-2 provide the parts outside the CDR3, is EPEVTQTPSHQVTQMGQEVILRCVPISNHLYFYWYRQILGQKVEFLVSFYNNEISEKSEIFDDQFSVERPDGSNFTLKIRSTKLEDSAMYFCASSVAPGPTCGYTFGSGTRLTVV.